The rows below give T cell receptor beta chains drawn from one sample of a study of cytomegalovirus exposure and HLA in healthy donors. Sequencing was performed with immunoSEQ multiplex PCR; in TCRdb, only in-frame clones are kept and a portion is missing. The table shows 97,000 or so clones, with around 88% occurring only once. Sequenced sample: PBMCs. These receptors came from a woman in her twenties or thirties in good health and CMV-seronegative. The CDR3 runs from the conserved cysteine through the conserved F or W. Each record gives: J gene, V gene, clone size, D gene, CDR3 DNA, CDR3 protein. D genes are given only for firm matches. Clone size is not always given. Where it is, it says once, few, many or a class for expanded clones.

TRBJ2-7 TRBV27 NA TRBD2 TGTGCCAGCAGTCGAATCCGAGCGGGACTCCCCCACGAGCAGTACTTC CASSRIRAGLPHEQYF
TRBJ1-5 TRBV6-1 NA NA TGTGCCAGCAGTGACAGGAGGTCTAGCAATCAGCCCCAGCATTTT CASSDRRSSNQPQHF
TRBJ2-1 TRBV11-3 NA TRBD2 TGTGCCAGCAGCTTAGAACCTAGCGGGTACAATGAGCAGTTCTTC CASSLEPSGYNEQFF
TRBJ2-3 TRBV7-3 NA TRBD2 TGTGCCAGCAGCTCAGAGGGGAGGGGAAGGGGAGATACGCAGTATTTT CASSSEGRGRGDTQYF
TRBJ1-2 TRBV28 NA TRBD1 TGTGCCAGCAGTCAGGGGGCGAAGGCTAATGGCTACACCTTC CASSQGAKANGYTF
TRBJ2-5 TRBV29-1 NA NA TGCAGCGCCGACAAGGGAGAAGAGACCCAGTACTTC CSADKGEETQYF
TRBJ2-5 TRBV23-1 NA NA TGCGCCAGCAGTCTCCCAGGCACCCAAGAGACCCAGTACTTC CASSLPGTQETQYF
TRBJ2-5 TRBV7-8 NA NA TGTGCCAGCCATAGAGAGCGGGTCGGGGAGACCCAGTACTTC CASHRERVGETQYF
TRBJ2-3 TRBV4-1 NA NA TGCGCCAGCAGCCAAGATTTCAGGCGAAGTACGCAGTATTTT CASSQDFRRSTQYF
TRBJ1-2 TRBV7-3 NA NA TGTGCCAGCAGCCCAGGCGGGGGCTACTATGGCTACACCTTC CASSPGGGYYGYTF
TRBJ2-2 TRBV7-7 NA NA TGTGCTAGCAGCGCTGTGCGGGAAACCGGGGAGCTGTTTTTT CASSAVRETGELFF
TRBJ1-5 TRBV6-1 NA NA TGTGCCAGCAGTGTGGACATCTCGTCCTATCAGCCCCAGCATTTT CASSVDISSYQPQHF
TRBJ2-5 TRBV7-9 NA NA TGTGCAGGAGGGGTAGGAGAGACCCAGTACTTC CAGGVGETQYF
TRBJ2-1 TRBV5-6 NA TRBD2 TGTGCCAGCAGGAAGACTAGCGGGGGGGACTCCTACAATGAGCAGTTCTTC CASRKTSGGDSYNEQFF
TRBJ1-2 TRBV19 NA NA TGTGCCAGTAGTGAAAGAGGGAATGGCTACACCTTC CASSERGNGYTF
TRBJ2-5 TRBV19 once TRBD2 TGTGCCAGTAGTATCCGGACTAGCGGAATCCAAGAGACCCAGTACTTC CASSIRTSGIQETQYF
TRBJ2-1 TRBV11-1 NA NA TGTGCCAGCAGCCCCACTAGGTTAAACGGTGAGCAGTTCTTC CASSPTRLNGEQFF
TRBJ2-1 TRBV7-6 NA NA TGTGCCAGCACCACCTATTCGAAGGGCGGGGAGCAGTTCTTC CASTTYSKGGEQFF
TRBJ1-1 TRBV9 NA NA TGTGCCAGCAGCGTAGGAGGATCGAAATTTAACACTGAAGCTTTCTTT CASSVGGSKFNTEAFF
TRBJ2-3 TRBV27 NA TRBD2 TGTGCCAGCAGTCGGGGCAAGACTAGCGGGAGGATTGATACGCAGTATTTT CASSRGKTSGRIDTQYF
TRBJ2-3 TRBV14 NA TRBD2 TGTGCCAGCAGCCAAGGACTAGCCGCCAGCACAGATACGCAGTATTTT CASSQGLAASTDTQYF
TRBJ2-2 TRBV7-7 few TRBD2 TGTGCTAGCAGCGAAACTAGCGGGAGAAGAGGGGAGCTGTTTTTT CASSETSGRRGELFF
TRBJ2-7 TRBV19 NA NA TGTGCCAGTAGTATAGATCTTGACAGCTCCTACGAGCAGTACTTC CASSIDLDSSYEQYF
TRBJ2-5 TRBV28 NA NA TGTGCCAGCACCGCCGGGGGAGAGACCCAGTACTTC CASTAGGETQYF
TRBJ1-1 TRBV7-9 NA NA TGTGCCAGCAGCCCTCGAAGGGGGACTGAAGCTTTCTTT CASSPRRGTEAFF
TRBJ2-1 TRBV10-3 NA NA TGTGCCATCAGGGCTCGGGGGGCAAGCTACAATGAGCAGTTCTTC CAIRARGASYNEQFF
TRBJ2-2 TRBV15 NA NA TGTGCCACCAGCAGTTCTGACACCGGGGAGCTGTTTTTT CATSSSDTGELFF
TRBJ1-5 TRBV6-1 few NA TGTGCCAGCAGCGGGAGCAGGGCTCAGCCCCAGCATTTT CASSGSRAQPQHF
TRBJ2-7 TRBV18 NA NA TGTGCCAGCTCACGCGGACTCACCTCCTACGAGCAGTACTTC CASSRGLTSYEQYF
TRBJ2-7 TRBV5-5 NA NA TGTGCCAGCAGCTTTACGACGGTTAGGAGTGAAGAGCAGTACTTC CASSFTTVRSEEQYF
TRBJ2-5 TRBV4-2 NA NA TGTGCCAGCAGCCAAGAAACTAGCTCCCAAGAGACCCAGTACTTC CASSQETSSQETQYF
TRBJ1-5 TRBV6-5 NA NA TGTGCCAGCAGGCGAGATAGCAATCAGCCCCAGCATTTT CASRRDSNQPQHF
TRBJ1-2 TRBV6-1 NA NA TGTGCCAGCAGCCTGGATCTAGGGGGATTTGGCTACACCTTC CASSLDLGGFGYTF
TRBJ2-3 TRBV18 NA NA TGTGCCAGCTCCCAGGGAGGAGATACGCAGTATTTT CASSQGGDTQYF
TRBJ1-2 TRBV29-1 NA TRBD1 TGCAGCGTGGACGGGACAGGGGGCGGATATGGCTACACCTTC CSVDGTGGGYGYTF
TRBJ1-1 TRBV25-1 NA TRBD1 TGTGCCAGCAGTACCCGGACAGGGGTTGAAGCTTTCTTT CASSTRTGVEAFF
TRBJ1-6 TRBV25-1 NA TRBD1 TGTGCCAGCAGTCGGCGGAGGGGGCGTTATAATTCACCCCTCCACTTT CASSRRRGRYNSPLHF